This TCR beta chain was captured by sequencing in a study of CD8 T cells in ankylosing spondylitis. The study, taken as a whole, reports: Some motif variants were previously reported in reactive arthritis synovial fluid and blood. Disease-linked clones were reportedly significantly enriched in matched ankylosing spondylitis synovial fluid. Roughly eight highly homologous variants made up a TCR beta motif that seemed to typify ankylosing spondylitis blood.

Preparation of TCR beta libraries was done by quantitative 5'-RACE with molecular barcodes. TCRdb redid the calling of the 5' RACE reads with MiXCR, one entry per CDR3 protein. Here the sample spans roughly 300,000 distinct CDR3 sequences, under 8.5% being singletons. Trimming cost V 4 bases and J 0 bases, with 11 bases left between them. The CDR3 has 14 residues. CDR1 SGHRS and CDR2 YFSETQ come from the germline V gene. Details on this clonotype: Its antigen is unidentified.

V gene TRBV5-1 combines with J gene TRBJ2-7; D unresolved. This clonotype was obtained from a male donor with ankylosing spondylitis. The material sequenced was blood, either unsorted or a sorted T cell fraction (not recorded which). In DNA, the CDR3 is TGCGCCAGCAGCCGTGACGCGAGCTCCTACGAGCAGTACTTC. Amino acids: CASSRDASSYEQYF.